Following are 22 T cell receptor beta chains from one sample sequenced in a study of blood T cell repertoires in COVID-19. The repertoire was sequenced with immunoSEQ multiplex PCR; TCRdb's copy has only in-frame clones and lacks some. This sample carries about 200,000 clones, roughly 88% of them seen once, and the ten largest clones take about 1.5%. Sequenced material: peripheral blood. The receptors originated from a man between 18 and 35 years old with active or convalescent COVID-19.

J is TRBJ2-5 and V is TRBV6-1, with 8 bases identical to TRBD1. J was trimmed by 4 bases and V by 3 bases; bases with no gene match: 4. Germline V gene data show CDR1 as MNHNS and CDR2 as SASEGT. The CDR3 runs 14 residues. CDR3 nucleotides: TGTGCCAGCAGTGAGACAGGGGCAGGAGAGACCCAGTACTTC. Encoded protein: CASSETGAGETQYF.

This sequence joins TRBV5-4 and TRBJ2-5; 10 bases fit TRBD2. CDR3 length: 14 residues. The V segment lost 8 bases and the J segment 4 bases; nucleotides outside the gene matches: 8. Germline V gene lookup returns CDR1 SGHNT and CDR2 YYREEE (reference sequence). CDR3 DNA: TGTGCCAGTCTTCTAGCGGGAGTTGCAGAGACCCAGTACTTC. Amino acid sequence: CASLLAGVAETQYF. Together with reference TRBV5-4 and TRBJ2-5, the CDR3 gives the full variable domain: ETGVTQSPTHLIKTRGQQVTLRCSSQSGHNTVSWYQQALGQGPQFIFQYYREEENGRGNFPPRFSGLQFPNYSSELNVNALELDDSALYLCASLLAGVAETQYFGPGTRLLVL.

The V call is TRBV5-5, the J call TRBJ2-7; 8 bases map to TRBD1. The CDR3 loop spans 15 amino acids. The junction had 5 bases not matched to a gene; V was cut back by 3 bases and J by 0 bases. Germline V gives CDR1 SGHKS, CDR2 YYEKEE (reference sequence). The CDR3 reads CASSYTGTGSYEQYF. In DNA, the CDR3 is TGTGCCAGCAGCTATACCGGGACAGGCTCCTACGAGCAGTACTTC. The full variable domain, its missing parts supplied by reference TRBV5-5 and TRBJ2-7, is DAGVTQSPTHLIKTRGQQVTLRCSPISGHKSVSWYQQVLGQGPQFIFQYYEKEERGRGNFPDRFSARQFPNYSSELNVNALLLGDSALYLCASSYTGTGSYEQYFGPGTRLTVT.

The chain links TRBV2 to TRBJ2-1; 9 bases line up with TRBD2. Germline V gene sequence: CDR1 SNHLY, CDR2 FYNNEI. The CDR3 is made up of 15 amino acids. Trimming cost V 7 bases and J 9 bases; bases outside gene matches: 13. The CDR3 nucleotides read TGTGCCAGCACATCCCCCGGGACTAGCTCTGGTGAGCAGTTCTTC. This sequence encodes CASTSPGTSSGEQFF.

This chain links TRBV3-1 (or the pseudogene TRBV3-2) with TRBJ2-7, with 7 bases aligning to TRBD2. Trimming took 1 base from V and 5 from J; bases not matched to a gene: 2. This CDR3 is built from 13 residues. Germline V lookup: CDR1 LGHDT, CDR2 YNNKEL (reference sequence). The CDR3 DNA reads TGTGCCAGCAGCCAAGTCAGCGGGGACGAGCAGTACTTC. Residues: CASSQVSGDEQYF.

This sequence joins TRBV30 and TRBJ1-1; 7 nucleotides agree with TRBD1. The J segment lost 1 base and the V segment lost 0 bases, leaving 2 bases of the junction unmatched. This CDR3 is 14 amino acids long. CDR1 and CDR2 from the germline V gene are GTSNPN and SVGIG (reference sequence). CDR3 protein: CAWSVRDRNTEAFF. CDR3 sequence (DNA): TGTGCCTGGAGTGTACGGGACAGGAACACTGAAGCTTTCTTT. Full variable domain (rest looked up from reference TRBV30 and TRBJ1-1): SQTIHQWPATLVQPVGSPLSLECTVEGTSNPNLYWYRQAAGRGLQLLFYSVGIGQISSEVPQNLSASRPQDRQFILSSKKLLLSDSGFYLCAWSVRDRNTEAFFGQGTRLTVV.

The chain has TRBV7-8 and TRBJ2-5; TRBD2 matches at 8 bases. The CDR3 is 14 residues long. Per germline, CDR1 SGHVS and CDR2 FQNEAQ. Trimming cost V 7 bases and J 8 bases; bases outside gene matches: 12. This chain's CDR3 is CASTRGFGGATQYF. DNA for the CDR3: TGTGCCAGCACCAGAGGATTCGGGGGGGCTACCCAGTACTTC.

This clone was found once. This rearrangement joins TRBV19 to TRBJ1-2, with D perhaps matching TRBD1 (5 bases). V was clipped by 1 base and J by 8 bases, with 17 bases between them. In germline, CDR1 is LNHDA, CDR2 SQIVND (reference sequence). The CDR3 loop spans 15 amino acids. CDR3 DNA: TGTGCCAGTAGTATAGCCCTCGAAGGGGTAAGAGGCTACACCTTC. This gives the protein CASSIALEGVRGYTF. The variable domain in full, completed from reference TRBV19 and TRBJ1-2, reads DGGITQSPKYLFRKEGQNVTLSCEQNLNHDAMYWYRQDPGQGLRLIYYSQIVNDFQKGDIAEGYSVSREKKESFPLTVTSAQKNPTAFYLCASSIALEGVRGYTFGSGTRLTVV.

The chain carries TRBV12-3 or TRBV12-4 and TRBJ2-5; possibly TRBD1 for D (5 bases). Trimming took 6 bases from V and 4 from J, leaving 12 bases between them. There are 13 residues in the CDR3. In DNA, the CDR3 is TGTGCCAGCAGCCCACCAGGGATAGAGACCCAGTACTTC. Its protein is CASSPPGIETQYF.

The table lists this clone with a count of one. CDR3 in amino acids: CASSQVTANYGYTF. The CDR3 region has the DNA TGCGCCAGCAGCCAAGTCACAGCTAACTATGGCTACACCTTC. The chain uses TRBV4-1 and TRBJ1-2; D unresolved. This CDR3 spans 14 amino acids. Trimming left V 1 base short and J 0 bases short, with 6 bases between. In germline, CDR1 is MGHRA, CDR2 YSYEKL.

The V call is TRBV5-8, the J call TRBJ2-1; 15 nucleotides align to TRBD2. This CDR3 has 19 amino acids. V lost 3 bases, J lost 8 bases, and 15 bases stayed unmatched. Germline V gene data show CDR1 as SGHTS and CDR2 as YDEGEE. CDR3 nucleotide sequence: TGTGCCAGCAGCTGGGGAACAAGCGGGACTAGCGGGAGGAGGGATGAGCAGTTCTTC. This codes for CASSWGTSGTSGRRDEQFF.

This clone appeared once. V is TRBV9 and J is TRBJ2-5; TRBD2 agrees at 7 bases. Germline values: CDR1 SGDLS, CDR2 YYNGEE. There are 20 residues in the CDR3. Germline trimming cut 8 bases from V and 4 bases from J; bases unmatched to any gene: 29. CDR3 loop: CASITPSSFRAGEFPETQYF. CDR3 DNA sequence: TGTGCCAGTATAACCCCAAGCTCTTTTAGGGCGGGAGAGTTTCCAGAGACCCAGTACTTC.

J is TRBJ1-1 and V is TRBV24-1; perhaps TRBD1 as D (6 bases). In germline, CDR1 is KGHDR, CDR2 SFDVKD. The ends were cut back, 10 bases at V and 0 bases at J, with 11 bases in the middle. This CDR3 contains 13 residues. CDR3 sequence reads: CATQQGLNTEAFF. CDR3 in DNA: TGTGCCACTCAACAGGGACTGAACACTGAAGCTTTCTTT.

The chain recombines TRBV19 with TRBJ1-1; D uncertain. The CDR3 sequence is 16 residues long. The ends were cut back, 3 bases at V and 0 bases at J, with 14 bases in the middle. Germline assignment: CDR1 LNHDA and CDR2 SQIVND (reference sequence). CDR3: CASSMAVTLMNTEAFF. The CDR3 DNA follows: TGTGCCAGTAGTATGGCGGTTACTCTCATGAACACTGAAGCTTTCTTT. The entire variable domain, with the rest obtained from reference TRBV19 and TRBJ1-1, is as follows: DGGITQSPKYLFRKEGQNVTLSCEQNLNHDAMYWYRQDPGQGLRLIYYSQIVNDFQKGDIAEGYSVSREKKESFPLTVTSAQKNPTAFYLCASSMAVTLMNTEAFFGQGTRLTVV.

V and J are TRBV15 and TRBJ2-1; 10 bases align to TRBD2. Looked up from germline, CDR1 is LNHNV and CDR2 is YYDKDF (reference sequence). The CDR3 covers 16 residues. J was trimmed by 6 bases and V by 1 base; bases with no gene match: 6. CDR3 amino acids: CATSRGASSGSNEQFF. Written as DNA, the CDR3 is TGTGCCACCAGCAGAGGAGCCTCTAGCGGGAGCAATGAGCAGTTCTTC.

The V and J genes are TRBV4-2 and TRBJ2-3; 7 nucleotides align to TRBD2. Germline V gene lookup returns CDR1 LGHNA and CDR2 YNFKEQ. The CDR3 has 14 amino acids. V lost 1 base, J lost 3 bases, and 1 base stayed unmatched. The CDR3 region is CASSQVSGTDTQYF. CDR3 nucleotides: TGTGCCAGCAGCCAAGTTAGCGGGACAGATACGCAGTATTTT.

There are a few counts of this clone. DNA of the CDR3: TGTGCCACCGATTCGAGGGTGGGGACTGAAGCTTTCTTT. Its translation is CATDSRVGTEAFF. The gene calls are TRBV12-3 or TRBV12-4 and TRBJ1-1; D ambiguous. V dropped 10 bases and J dropped 5 bases, with 17 bases sitting between them. The CDR3 consists of 13 residues.

This sequence joins TRBV4-2 and TRBJ2-1; TRBD2 is a possible D gene (5 bases). The CDR3 length is 15 residues. CDR1 is LGHNA and CDR2 is YNFKEQ in the germline V gene. The ends were cut back, 1 base at V and 2 bases at J, with 9 bases in the middle. CDR3 DNA sequence: TGTGCCAGCAGCCAAGTTTCCGGGACCTACAATGAGCAGTTCTTC. As protein: CASSQVSGTYNEQFF.

The chain uses TRBV28 and TRBJ2-4; 7 nucleotides match TRBD2. The CDR3 runs to 14 residues. The trim removed 6 bases at V and 7 bases at J, leaving 9 bases unmatched. CDR1 is MDHEN and CDR2 is SYDVKM in the germline V gene. In DNA, the CDR3 is TGTGCCAGCAGCGAGGGGCAGGGAGGGAACATTCAGTACTTC. This codes for CASSEGQGGNIQYF.

The chain combines TRBV20-1 with TRBJ2-7, with D possibly TRBD1 on 6 matching bases. The V gene's germline CDR1 is DFQATT and CDR2 SNEGSKA (reference sequence). Trimming removed 3 bases at V and 3 bases at J, with 18 bases between. This CDR3 has 15 residues. CDR3 region: CSASVGAGDSYEQYF. CDR3 bases: TGCAGTGCTAGTGTGGGGGCAGGGGATAGCTACGAGCAGTACTTC.

The chain recombines TRBV2 with TRBJ2-5; D might be TRBD2 (5 bases). CDR1 and CDR2 from the germline V gene are SNHLY and FYNNEI. The CDR3 has 15 amino acids. Trimming cost V 7 bases and J 5 bases, with 20 bases left between them. For the CDR3, the DNA is TGTGCCAGCACGACGGACTCCTCGGTCGGGGAGACCCAGTACTTC. Amino acid sequence: CASTTDSSVGETQYF.

The chain uses TRBV19 and TRBJ2-6, with D tentatively TRBD1 (6 bases). V was clipped by 5 bases and J by 1 base, with 18 bases between them. Looked up from germline, CDR1 is LNHDA and CDR2 is SQIVND (reference sequence). This CDR3 region has 18 residues. The CDR3 loop is CASSSPGQGISGANVLTF. Here the CDR3 DNA reads TGTGCCAGTAGTTCCCCGGGACAAGGGATTTCTGGGGCCAACGTCCTGACTTTC.